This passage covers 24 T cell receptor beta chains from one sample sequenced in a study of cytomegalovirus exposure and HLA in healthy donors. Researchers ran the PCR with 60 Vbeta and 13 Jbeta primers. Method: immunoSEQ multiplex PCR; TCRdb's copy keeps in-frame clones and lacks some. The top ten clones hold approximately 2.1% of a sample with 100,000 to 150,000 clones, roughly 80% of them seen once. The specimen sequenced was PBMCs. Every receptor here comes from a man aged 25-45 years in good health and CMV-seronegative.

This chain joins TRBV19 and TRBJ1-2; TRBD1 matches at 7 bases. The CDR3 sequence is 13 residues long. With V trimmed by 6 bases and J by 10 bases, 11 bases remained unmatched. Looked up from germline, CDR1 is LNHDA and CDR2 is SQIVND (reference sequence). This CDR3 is CASSRGQFSNYTF. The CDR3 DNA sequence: TGTGCCAGTAGCCGGGGACAGTTCTCAAACTACACCTTC.

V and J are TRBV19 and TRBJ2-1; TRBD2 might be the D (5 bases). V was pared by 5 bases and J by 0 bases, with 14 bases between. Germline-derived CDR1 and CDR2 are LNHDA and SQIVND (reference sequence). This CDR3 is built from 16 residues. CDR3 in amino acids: CASSENRGSSYNEQFF. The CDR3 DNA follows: TGTGCCAGTAGTGAGAATCGGGGAAGCTCCTACAATGAGCAGTTCTTC.

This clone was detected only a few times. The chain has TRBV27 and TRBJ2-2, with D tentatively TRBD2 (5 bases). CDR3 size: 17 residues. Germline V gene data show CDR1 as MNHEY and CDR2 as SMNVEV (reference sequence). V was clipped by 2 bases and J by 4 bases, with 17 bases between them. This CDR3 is CASSLGWGTGSTGELFF. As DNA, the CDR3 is TGTGCCAGCAGTTTAGGGTGGGGAACGGGGAGCACCGGGGAGCTGTTTTTT.

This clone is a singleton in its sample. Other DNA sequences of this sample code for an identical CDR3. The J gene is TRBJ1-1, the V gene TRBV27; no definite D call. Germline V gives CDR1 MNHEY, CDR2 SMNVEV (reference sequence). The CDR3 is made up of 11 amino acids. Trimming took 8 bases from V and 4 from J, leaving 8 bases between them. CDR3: CASRRGTEAFF. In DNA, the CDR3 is TGTGCCAGCCGTCGCGGCACTGAAGCTTTCTTT.

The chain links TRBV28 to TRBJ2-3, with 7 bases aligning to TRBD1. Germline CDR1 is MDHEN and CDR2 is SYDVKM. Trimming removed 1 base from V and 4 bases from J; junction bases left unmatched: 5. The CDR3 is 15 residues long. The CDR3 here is CASSLSARGPDTQYF. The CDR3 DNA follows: TGTGCCAGCAGTTTATCGGCGAGGGGGCCAGATACGCAGTATTTT.

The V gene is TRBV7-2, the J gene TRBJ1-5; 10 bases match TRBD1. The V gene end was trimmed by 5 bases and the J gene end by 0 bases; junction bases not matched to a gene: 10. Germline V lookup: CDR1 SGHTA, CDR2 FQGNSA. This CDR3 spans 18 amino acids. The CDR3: CASSLRGQGPYSNQPQHF. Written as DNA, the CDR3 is TGTGCCAGCAGCCTAAGGGGACAGGGGCCCTATAGCAATCAGCCCCAGCATTTT.

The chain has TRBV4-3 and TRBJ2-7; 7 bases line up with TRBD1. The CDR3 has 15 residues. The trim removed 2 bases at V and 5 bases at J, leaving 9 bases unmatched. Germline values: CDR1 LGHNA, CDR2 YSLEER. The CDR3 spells CASSQTHTGVHEQYF. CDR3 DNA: TGCGCCAGCAGCCAAACCCATACAGGGGTCCACGAGCAGTACTTC.

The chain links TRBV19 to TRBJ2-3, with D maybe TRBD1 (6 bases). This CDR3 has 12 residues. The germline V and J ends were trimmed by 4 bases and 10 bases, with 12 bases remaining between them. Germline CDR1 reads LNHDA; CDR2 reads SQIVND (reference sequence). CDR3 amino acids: CASSNREFPQYF. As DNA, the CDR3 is TGTGCCAGTAGTAACAGGGAATTTCCGCAGTATTTT.

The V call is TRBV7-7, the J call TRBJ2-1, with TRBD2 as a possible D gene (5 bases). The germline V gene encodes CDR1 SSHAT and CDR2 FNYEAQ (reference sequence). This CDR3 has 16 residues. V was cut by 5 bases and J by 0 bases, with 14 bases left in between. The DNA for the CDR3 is TGTGCCAGCAGCCCCAGTCCCGGGGTCTCCTACAATGAGCAGTTCTTC. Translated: CASSPSPGVSYNEQFF.

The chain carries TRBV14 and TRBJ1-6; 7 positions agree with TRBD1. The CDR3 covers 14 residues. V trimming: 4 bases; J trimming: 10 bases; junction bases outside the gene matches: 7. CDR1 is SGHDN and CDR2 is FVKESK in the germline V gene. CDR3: CASSRILQGSPLHF. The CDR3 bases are TGTGCCAGCAGCCGAATATTACAGGGGTCACCCCTCCACTTT.

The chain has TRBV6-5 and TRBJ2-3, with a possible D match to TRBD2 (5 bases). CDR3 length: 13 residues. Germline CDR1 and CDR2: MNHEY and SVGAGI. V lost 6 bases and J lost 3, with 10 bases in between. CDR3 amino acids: CASSLDSTDTQYF. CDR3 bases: TGTGCCAGCAGCTTGGACTCGACAGATACGCAGTATTTT.

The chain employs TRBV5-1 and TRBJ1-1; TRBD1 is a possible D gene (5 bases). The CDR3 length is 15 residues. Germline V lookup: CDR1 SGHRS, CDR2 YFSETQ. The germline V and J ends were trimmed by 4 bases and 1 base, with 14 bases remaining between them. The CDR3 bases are TGCGCCAGCAGCCTGGACTGGGGGGGGAACACTGAAGCTTTCTTT. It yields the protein CASSLDWGGNTEAFF.

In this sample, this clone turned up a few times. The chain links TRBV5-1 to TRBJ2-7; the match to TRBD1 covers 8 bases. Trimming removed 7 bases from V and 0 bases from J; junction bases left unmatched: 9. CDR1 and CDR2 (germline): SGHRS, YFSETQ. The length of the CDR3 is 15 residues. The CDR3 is CASGRQGTTSYEQYF. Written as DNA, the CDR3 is TGCGCCAGCGGACGACAGGGGACAACCTCCTACGAGCAGTACTTC.

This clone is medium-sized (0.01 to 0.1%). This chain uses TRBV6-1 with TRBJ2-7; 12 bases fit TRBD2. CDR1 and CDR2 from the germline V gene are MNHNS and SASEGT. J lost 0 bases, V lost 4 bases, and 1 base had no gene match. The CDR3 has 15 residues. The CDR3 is CASSGTSGASYEQYF. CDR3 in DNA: TGTGCCAGCAGTGGGACTAGCGGGGCCTCCTACGAGCAGTACTTC.

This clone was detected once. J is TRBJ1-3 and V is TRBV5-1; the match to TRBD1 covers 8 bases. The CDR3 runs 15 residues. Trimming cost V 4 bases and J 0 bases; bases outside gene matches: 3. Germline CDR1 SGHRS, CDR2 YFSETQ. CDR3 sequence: CASSPGTGSGNTIYF. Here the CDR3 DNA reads TGCGCCAGCAGCCCCGGGACAGGCTCTGGAAACACCATATATTTT.

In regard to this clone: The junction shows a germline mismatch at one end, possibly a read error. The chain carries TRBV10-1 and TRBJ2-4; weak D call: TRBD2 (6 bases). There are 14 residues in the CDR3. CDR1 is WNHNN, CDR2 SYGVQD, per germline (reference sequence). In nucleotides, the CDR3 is TGCGCCAGCAGTCCGGGGGTTGAGGGAAACAGTCAGTACTTC. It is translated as CASSPGVEGNSQYF.

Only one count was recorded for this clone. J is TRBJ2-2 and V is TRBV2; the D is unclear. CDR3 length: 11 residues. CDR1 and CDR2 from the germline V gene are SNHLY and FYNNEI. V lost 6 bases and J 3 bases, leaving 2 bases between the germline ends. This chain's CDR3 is CASSYTGELFF. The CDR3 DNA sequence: TGTGCCAGCAGCTACACCGGGGAGCTGTTTTTT.

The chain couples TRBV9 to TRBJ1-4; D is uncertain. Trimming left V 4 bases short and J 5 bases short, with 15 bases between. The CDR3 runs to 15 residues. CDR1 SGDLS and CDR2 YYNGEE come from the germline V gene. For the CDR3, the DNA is TGTGCCAGCAGCACAACCGGGATTGGGAATGAAAAACTGTTTTTT. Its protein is CASSTTGIGNEKLFF.

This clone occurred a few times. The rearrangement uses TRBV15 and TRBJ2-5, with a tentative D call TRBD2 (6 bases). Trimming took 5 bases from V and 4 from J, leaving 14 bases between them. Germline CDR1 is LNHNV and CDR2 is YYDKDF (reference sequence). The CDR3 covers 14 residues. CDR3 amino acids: CATSPRLGGETQYF. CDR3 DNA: TGTGCCACCAGCCCCCGACTAGGAGGAGAGACCCAGTACTTC.

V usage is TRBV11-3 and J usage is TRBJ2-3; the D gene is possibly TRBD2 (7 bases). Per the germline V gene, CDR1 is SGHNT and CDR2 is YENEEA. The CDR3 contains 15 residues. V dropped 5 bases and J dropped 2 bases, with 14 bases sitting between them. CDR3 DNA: TGTGCCAGCAGCCCGCCGGGGGGCGACACAGATACGCAGTATTTT. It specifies CASSPPGGDTDTQYF.

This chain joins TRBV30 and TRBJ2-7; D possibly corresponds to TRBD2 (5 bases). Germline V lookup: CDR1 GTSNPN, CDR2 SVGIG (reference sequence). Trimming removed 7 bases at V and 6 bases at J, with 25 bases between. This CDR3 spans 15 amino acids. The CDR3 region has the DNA TGTGCCTCATCCTCCACGCTAGCCAAGGGAGCCGAGCAGTACTTC. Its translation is CASSSTLAKGAEQYF.

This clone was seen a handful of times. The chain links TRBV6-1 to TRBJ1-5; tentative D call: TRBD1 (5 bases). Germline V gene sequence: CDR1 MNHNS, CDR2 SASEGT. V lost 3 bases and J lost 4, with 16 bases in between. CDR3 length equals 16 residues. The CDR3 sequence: CASSDLPQGGNQPQHF. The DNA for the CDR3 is TGTGCCAGCAGTGATCTCCCCCAGGGAGGGAATCAGCCCCAGCATTTT.

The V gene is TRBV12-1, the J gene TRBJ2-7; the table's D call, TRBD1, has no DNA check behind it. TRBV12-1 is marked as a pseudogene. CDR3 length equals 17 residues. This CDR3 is CASSIALRWGLTYEQYF. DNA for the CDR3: TGTGCCAGCAGCATAGCCCTCCGGTGGGGGCTCACCTACGAGCAGTACTTC.

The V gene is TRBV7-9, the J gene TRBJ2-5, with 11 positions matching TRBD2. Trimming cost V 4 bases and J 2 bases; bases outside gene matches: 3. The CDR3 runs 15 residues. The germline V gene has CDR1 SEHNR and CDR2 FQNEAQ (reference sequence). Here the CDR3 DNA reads TGTGCCAGCAGCTCCCGACTAGCGGGGCAAGAGACCCAGTACTTC. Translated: CASSSRLAGQETQYF.